Reported below is one TCR beta chain. At one end, the junction sequence differs from germline, possibly due to a read error. One entry per CDR3 protein results from TCRdb running MiXCR on the RACE reads. The profile covers about 98,000 distinct CDR3 sequences, with 11% appearing a single time and about 3% taken by the ten largest. These data come from a study of human T cells and chemical hapten exposure. For the study at large: 2% DPC was applied to around 2 cm by around 2 cm of upper inner arm skin for sensitization.

The time point: pre-sensitization, week 0. Stated treatment: therapeutic diphenylcyclopropenone sensitization with weekly scalp DPC. Here the sequenced sample was whole blood, taken in connection with sensitization to the hapten diphenylcyclopropenone (DPC). The TCR originated in a woman aged 55-70 years with alopecia areata. Some clones in this sample may be carry-over from other donors' samples.

The CDR3: CASSDPGPLNF. CDR3 nucleotide sequence: TGTGCCAGCAGTGACCCGGGACCCCTAAACTTC. V gene TRBV25-1 combines with J gene TRBJ2-7; either TRBD1 or TRBD2 may supply D (5 bases each). The CDR3 is 11 amino acids. CDR1 and CDR2 from the germline V gene are MGHDK and SYGVNS.